This T cell receptor beta chain was retrieved from a study of Ad26.COV2.S vaccination and SARS-CoV-2 variants. At the level of the study: Donor was one of the participants in the Ad26.COV2.S arm of the COV1001 trial.

This sample's treatment: over 15 received Ad26.COV2.S at low or high dose, single or two shots; several received placebo; per-sample allocation not given. Day 63 following the first vaccine or placebo injection was when the samples were taken. Clones were sequenced by immunoSEQ multiplex PCR, and TCRdb holds only the in-frame ones, with some missing. The sample carries around 400,000 clones, about four fifths recorded once. The receptor was derived from a person between 18 and 65 years old who received the Ad26.COV2.S COVID-19 vaccine or a placebo. Specimen: peripheral blood, collected in a trial of Ad26.COV2.S vaccine versus placebo.

The CDR3 bases are TGTGCCAGCAGGACCAGGGGATCCTACGAGCAGTACTTC. Encoded protein: CASRTRGSYEQYF. The rearrangement uses TRBV6-6 and TRBJ2-7; D perhaps matches TRBD1 (6 bases). CDR1 is MNHNY and CDR2 is SVGAGI in the germline V gene (reference sequence). The CDR3 is 13 residues long. Trimming cost V 6 bases and J 1 base, with 10 bases left between them.